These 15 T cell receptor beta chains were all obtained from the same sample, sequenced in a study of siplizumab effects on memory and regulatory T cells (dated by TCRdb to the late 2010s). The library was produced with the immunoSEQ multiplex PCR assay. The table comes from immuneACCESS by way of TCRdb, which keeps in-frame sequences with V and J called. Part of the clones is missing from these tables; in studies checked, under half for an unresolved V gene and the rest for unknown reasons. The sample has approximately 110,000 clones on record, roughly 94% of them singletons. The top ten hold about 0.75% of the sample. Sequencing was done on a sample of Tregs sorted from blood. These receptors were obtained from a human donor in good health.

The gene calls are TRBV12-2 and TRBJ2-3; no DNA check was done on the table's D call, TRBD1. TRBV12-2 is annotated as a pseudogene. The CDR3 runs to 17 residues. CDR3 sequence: CASRLLPGPSRTDTQYF. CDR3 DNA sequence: TGTGCAAGTCGCTTACTACCTGGGCCATCACGCACAGATACGCAGTATTTT.

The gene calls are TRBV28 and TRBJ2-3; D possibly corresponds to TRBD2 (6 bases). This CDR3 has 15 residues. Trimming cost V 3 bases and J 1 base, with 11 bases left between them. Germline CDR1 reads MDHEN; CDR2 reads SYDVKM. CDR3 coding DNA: TGTGCCAGCAGTTTGCGGGGCGGCGGCACAGATACGCAGTATTTT. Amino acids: CASSLRGGGTDTQYF.

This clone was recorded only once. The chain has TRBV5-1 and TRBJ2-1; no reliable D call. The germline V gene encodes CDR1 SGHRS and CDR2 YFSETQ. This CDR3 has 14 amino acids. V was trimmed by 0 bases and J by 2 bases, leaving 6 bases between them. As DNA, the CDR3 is TGCGCCAGCAGCTTGGCCGCGGCCTACAATGAGCAGTTCTTC. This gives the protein CASSLAAAYNEQFF. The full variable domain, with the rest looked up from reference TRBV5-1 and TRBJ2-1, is KAGVTQTPRYLIKTRGQQVTLSCSPISGHRSVSWYQQTPGQGLQFLFEYFSETQRNKGNFPGRFSGRQFSNSRSEMNVSTLELGDSALYLCASSLAAAYNEQFFGPGTRLTVL.

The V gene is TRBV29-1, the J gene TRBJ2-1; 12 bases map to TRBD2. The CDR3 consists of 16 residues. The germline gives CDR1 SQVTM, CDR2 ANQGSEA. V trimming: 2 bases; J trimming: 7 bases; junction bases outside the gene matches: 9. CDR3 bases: TGCAGCGTTGAACTAGCGGGAGGGCCCGGCTATAATGAGCAGTTCTTC. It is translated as CSVELAGGPGYNEQFF.

The CDR3 region is CASSLQGGNEKLFF. The CDR3 bases are TGTGCCAGCTCTTTACAGGGCGGGAATGAAAAACTGTTTTTT. The chain is built from TRBV18 and TRBJ1-4, with D perhaps TRBD1 (6 bases). This CDR3 region has 14 residues. In germline, CDR1 is KGHSH, CDR2 LQKENI. The germline V and J ends were trimmed by 6 bases and 5 bases, with 13 bases remaining between them.

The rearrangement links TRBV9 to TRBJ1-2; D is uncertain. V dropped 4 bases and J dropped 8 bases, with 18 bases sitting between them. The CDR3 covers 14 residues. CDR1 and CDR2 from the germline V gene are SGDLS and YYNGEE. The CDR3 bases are TGTGCCAGCAGCCCCGTAATTGGAGTAGGGGGCTACACCTTC. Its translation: CASSPVIGVGGYTF.

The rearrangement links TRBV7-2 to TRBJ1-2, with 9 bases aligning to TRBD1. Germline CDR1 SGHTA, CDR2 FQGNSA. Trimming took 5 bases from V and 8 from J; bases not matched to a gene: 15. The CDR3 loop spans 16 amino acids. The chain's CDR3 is CASSPGWNRGHWGYTF. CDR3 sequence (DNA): TGTGCCAGCAGCCCGGGGTGGAACAGGGGGCATTGGGGCTACACCTTC.

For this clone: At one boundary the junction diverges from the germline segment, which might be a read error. The CDR3 loop reads CASSPGGRETQYF. The CDR3 DNA reads TGTGCTAGCAGCCCAGGGGGTCGGGAGACCCAGTACTTC. The rearrangement joins TRBV7-7 to TRBJ2-5, with TRBD1 matching over 7 bases. In germline, CDR1 is SSHAT, CDR2 FNYEAQ (reference sequence). CDR3 length: 13 amino acids.

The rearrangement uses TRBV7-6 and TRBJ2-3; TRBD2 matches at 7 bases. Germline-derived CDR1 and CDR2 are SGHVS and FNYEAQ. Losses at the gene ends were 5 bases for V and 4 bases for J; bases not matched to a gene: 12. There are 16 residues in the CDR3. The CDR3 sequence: CASSQPGGSWADTQYF. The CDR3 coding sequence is TGTGCCAGCAGCCAGCCGGGCGGGAGCTGGGCAGATACGCAGTATTTT.

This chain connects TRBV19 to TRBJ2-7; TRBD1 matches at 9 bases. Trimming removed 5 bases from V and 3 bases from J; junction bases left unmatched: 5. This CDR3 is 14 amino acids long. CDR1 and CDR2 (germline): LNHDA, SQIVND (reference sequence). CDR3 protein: CASSPLGQGYEQYF. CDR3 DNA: TGTGCCAGTAGTCCCTTGGGACAGGGCTACGAGCAGTACTTC.

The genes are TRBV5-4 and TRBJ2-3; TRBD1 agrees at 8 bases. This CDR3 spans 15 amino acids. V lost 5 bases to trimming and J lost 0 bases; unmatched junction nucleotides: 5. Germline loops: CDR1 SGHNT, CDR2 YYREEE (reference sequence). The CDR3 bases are TGTGCCAGCAGTTTACGGACAGGGAGCACAGATACGCAGTATTTT. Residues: CASSLRTGSTDTQYF.

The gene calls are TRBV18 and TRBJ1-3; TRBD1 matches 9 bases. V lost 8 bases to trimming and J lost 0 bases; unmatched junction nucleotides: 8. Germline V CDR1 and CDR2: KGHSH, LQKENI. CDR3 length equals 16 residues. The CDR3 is CASRDRVFSSGNTIYF. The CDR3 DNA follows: TGTGCCAGCAGGGACAGGGTTTTCTCCTCTGGAAACACCATATATTTT.

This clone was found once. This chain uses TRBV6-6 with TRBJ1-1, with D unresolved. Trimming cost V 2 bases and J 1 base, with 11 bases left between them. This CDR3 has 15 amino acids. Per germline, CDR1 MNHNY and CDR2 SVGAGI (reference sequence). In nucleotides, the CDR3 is TGTGCCAGCAGTTACCGGGAGGCTAGGAACACTGAAGCTTTCTTT. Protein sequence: CASSYREARNTEAFF.

CDR3 amino acids: CASNRGTPNEKLFF. The CDR3 DNA reads as TGCGCCAGCAACCGTGGGACTCCTAATGAAAAACTGTTTTTT. The genes are TRBV5-1 and TRBJ1-4; tentatively, D is TRBD1 (5 bases). Per germline, CDR1 SGHRS and CDR2 YFSETQ. The V gene lost 6 bases and the J gene lost 3 bases, with 12 bases spanning the gap. The CDR3 is 14 residues long.

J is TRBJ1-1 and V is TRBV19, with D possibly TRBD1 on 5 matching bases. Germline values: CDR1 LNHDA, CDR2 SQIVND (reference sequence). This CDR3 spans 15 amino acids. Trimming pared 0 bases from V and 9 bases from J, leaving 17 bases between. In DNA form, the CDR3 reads TGTGCCAGTAGTATAGATCGGAGAGACAGATACAAAGCTTTCTTT. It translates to CASSIDRRDRYKAFF.